These T cell receptor beta chains were read from a single sample in a study of T cells in tumors after PD-1 blockade. Method: immunoSEQ multiplex PCR; TCRdb's copy keeps in-frame clones and lacks some. The sample includes 45,000 to 50,000 clones, around 85% of them seen just once. This material consisted of PBMCs, taken before anti-PD-1 therapy. Receptors originate from a human donor with advanced basal cell or squamous cell carcinoma (not recorded which). Each CDR3 is given with its conserved first and last residue. Fields, in order: CDR3 length, V gene, D gene, CDR3 protein. The D gene is left open where the match is weak.

CDR3 length: 16
V gene: TRBV4-1
D gene: -
CDR3 protein: CASSQEPGDGSEKLFF

CDR3 length: 14
V gene: TRBV19
D gene: -
CDR3 protein: CASSPRKGDNEQFF

CDR3 length: 13
V gene: TRBV10-3
D gene: TRBD1
CDR3 protein: CAISQTGVDGYTF

CDR3 length: 15
V gene: TRBV6-1
D gene: TRBD1
CDR3 protein: CASSEGTGKYYEQYF

CDR3 length: 13
V gene: TRBV28
D gene: -
CDR3 protein: CASSPPYKQPQHF

CDR3 length: 11
V gene: TRBV20-1
D gene: -
CDR3 protein: CSGNRYNEQFF

CDR3 length: 13
V gene: TRBV9
D gene: -
CDR3 protein: CASSGVARYEQFF

CDR3 length: 14
V gene: TRBV4-1
D gene: -
CDR3 protein: CASSQGPGVNEQFF

CDR3 length: 13
V gene: TRBV6-2/TRBV6-3
D gene: -
CDR3 protein: CASSLFRGEKLFF

CDR3 length: 17
V gene: TRBV7-2
D gene: TRBD1
CDR3 protein: CASSLVPGTGPSGELFF

CDR3 length: 14
V gene: TRBV3-1/TRBV3-2
D gene: TRBD1
CDR3 protein: CASSPDRPRKGQYF

CDR3 length: 14
V gene: TRBV28
D gene: TRBD1
CDR3 protein: CASSPPGQYYEQYF

CDR3 length: 19
V gene: TRBV3-1/TRBV3-2
D gene: -
CDR3 protein: CASSPEVFGGSSSGNTIYF

CDR3 length: 15
V gene: TRBV7-9
D gene: TRBD2
CDR3 protein: CASSVHLGTSTTQYF

CDR3 length: 16
V gene: TRBV9
D gene: TRBD2
CDR3 protein: CASSSPRGGPTDTQYF

CDR3 length: 15
V gene: TRBV5-4
D gene: TRBD1
CDR3 protein: CASSLQAGGRYGYTF

CDR3 length: 15
V gene: TRBV3-1/TRBV3-2
D gene: TRBD1
CDR3 protein: CASSPLGQGETEAFF

CDR3 length: 16
V gene: TRBV4-1
D gene: TRBD2
CDR3 protein: CASSQEGLAGAHEQFF

CDR3 length: 15
V gene: TRBV27
D gene: -
CDR3 protein: CASRRDRQPTDTQYF

CDR3 length: 13
V gene: TRBV29-1
D gene: -
CDR3 protein: CSVEIGADQPQHF

CDR3 length: 16
V gene: TRBV2
D gene: TRBD2
CDR3 protein: CASTLLAGFSYNEQFF

CDR3 length: 12
V gene: TRBV3-1/TRBV3-2
D gene: -
CDR3 protein: CASSQDGYEQYF

CDR3 length: 18
V gene: TRBV24-1
D gene: -
CDR3 protein: CATSETGGPYDSTDTQYF